The TCR beta chain described here comes from a study of vaccination and CD4 T cells after COVID-19. Turning to the study itself: Post-diagnosis, post-COVID samples were collected after a median approximately 110 days, ranging 35 to 161. Stimuli were overlapping spike peptide pools of SARS-CoV-2 and three common cold coronaviruses (HCoV-NL63, HCoV-OC43, HCoV-229E).

Remarks on this clonotype: Antigen unknown.

Cultured CD4+ T cells had their DNA profiled by the Oncomine TCR Beta short-read assay. TCRdb ran MiXCR on the PCR reads and lists one entry per CDR3 protein. The sample contains 10,000 or so distinct CDR3 sequences, 32% of which appear only once. Indicated treatment: approximately 11-day PBMC culture with coronavirus spike peptide pools or control peptides (ViraFEST assay). Medium was half-exchanged with fresh IL-2 medium on days 3 and 7. Here the sequenced sample was CD4+ T cells from blood, cultured in vitro, taken after SARS-CoV-2 vaccination. This sequence was found in a human donor who had recovered from COVID-19.

CDR3 bases: TGCGCCAGCAGCCAGACAGGGGTTGCCTACAATGAGCAGTTCTTC. Translating it yields CASSQTGVAYNEQFF. V usage is TRBV4-3 and J usage is TRBJ2-1; TRBD1 agrees at 8 bases. Germline CDR1 LGHNA, CDR2 YSLEER. The CDR3 contains 15 residues. The V gene end was trimmed by 3 bases and the J gene end by 2 bases; junction bases not matched to a gene: 3.